The text below deals with one TCR beta chain. It has no known antigen specificity. Base quality data are lacking; no much larger clone is found one base away. Sample time point, as interpreted from the label and publication: pre-sensitization, week 0. Read against the paper, the sample's treatment or condition label means: therapeutic diphenylcyclopropenone sensitization with weekly scalp DPC. Blood at each patch-test visit was drawn before the patch test was applied. Eligible patients were aged 18 to 70, diagnosed with alopecia, deemed suitable for DPC therapy, and excluded if pregnant. Unfractionated whole blood was collected in Tempus Blood RNA tubes, and total RNA was extracted from that blood. Libraries were prepared through RACE. Instrument on record: NextSeq 500. During library preparation, unique molecular identifiers were attached to individual cDNA molecules so that TCRs could be counted quantitatively and reproducibly. Each blood RNA sample was used to sequence both TCR alpha and TCR beta chains. The published analysis was carried out like this. Samples had a median of 95,638 TCRs, with a range from about 23,224 to 750,000. The Decombinator software suite was used to annotate V, J and CDR3 in the TCR reads. Every sample was subsampled to the same number of TCRs (28,000) for the PS versus PT1 abundance plots. Expanded TCRs were defined as absent before sensitization and observed at least eight times at the 2-week time point. TCRdb's own reprocessing of the public reads used fastp at Q25 and MiXCR and kept productive beta chains. Each entry merges the rows of one CDR3 protein and shows their most common DNA and genes. These V and J calls originate from TCRdb's pipeline instead of the authors' own analysis. Counted in this sample were 30,000 to 40,000 distinct CDR3 sequences; less than 8.5% of them appeared once. The ten largest clones take up roughly 1.3% of the sample.

This sample was taken from a study of human T cells and chemical hapten exposure (dated by TCRdb to 2020 to 2023). Some background on the complete study: For sensitization, 2% DPC in acetone was applied to a 2 cm by 2 cm area of upper inner arm skin. Around 29 alopecia patients provided blood for TCR sequencing at one to four time points (pre-sensitization, 2, 6 and 24 weeks). Throughout the roughly 24-week study period, patients were also given weekly therapeutic DPC doses on the scalp. The libraries were sequenced as a pool, and the TCR yield per sample differed mostly because of small variations in library volumes within the pool. The patient cohort, mostly female, included alopecia areata with under or over 50% scalp involvement, alopecia totalis and alopecia universalis. Blood samples were taken from patients before sensitization (week 0) and at 2, 6 and about 24 weeks after DPC sensitization. Peripheral blood TCR repertoire changes were tracked in vivo in alopecia patients during primary and secondary sensitization to the hapten diphenylcyclopropenone (DPC). Patch testing on the upper back used Finn chambers containing 0.01% DPC, with scoring done after 6 days according to International Contact Dermatitis Research Group standards. Here is what the overall study found, with its caveats: DPC sensitization did not change how many TCRs were above 1 in 1000 frequency, and no evidence was found of alterations in global repertoire structure. Repeated subsampling changed both the strength of the expansion versus patch-test correlation and the threshold at which that correlation became significant. Compared with pre-sensitization or healthy control sets, expanded TCRs formed significantly more large CDR3 similarity clusters, which is consistent with antigen-driven responses. All patients had alopecia, a presumed autoimmune disease, so their immune response might differ from that of healthy individuals. The number of PT1 expanded TCRs positively correlated with patch test score, significant at thresholds 8, 16 and 32 but not 4.

The CDR1 and CDR2 encoded by the germline V gene (reference sequence) are SGHAT and FQDESV. The V end loses 1 base and the J end loses 0 bases, and a stretch of 7 bases separates them. CDR3 length: 14 amino acids, cysteine to phenylalanine. The sequence is cut down to CDR3 DNA, 42 bases in frame from base 1. The TCR comes from a woman in her forties or fifties with alopecia areata. Some clones in this sample may be carry-over from other donors' samples. The sequence joins TRBV11-1 to TRBJ2-7, with an unclear D gene assignment. Sequenced material: whole blood, taken in connection with sensitization to the hapten diphenylcyclopropenone (DPC). The CDR3 loop reads CASSLGPVSYEQYF. The bases read TGTGCCAGCAGCTTAGGGCCAGTCTCCTACGAGCAGTACTTC.